This TCR beta chain was retrieved from a study of T cell responses to AZD1222 COVID-19 vaccine. About this clone itself: Its antigen is undetermined.

Sequenced by immunoSEQ multiplex PCR; TCRdb stores in-frame clones only, minus some. Among 160,000 or so clones listed, 94% were seen once. Study-level results: White British donors predominated, females outnumbered males, and clonal diversity was possibly underestimated. Seropositivity was recorded at baseline in only 6 or 7 AZD1222 recipients.

Per germline, CDR1 SEHNR and CDR2 FQNEAQ (reference sequence). The CDR3 has 14 amino acids. V lost 2 bases and J lost 4, with 9 bases in between. The clonotype originates from an adult who received the AZD1222 COVID-19 vaccine. The source material was peripheral blood, sampled 28 days after the second AZD1222 dose. This chain links TRBV7-9 with TRBJ1-3, with D perhaps matching TRBD1 (5 bases). The CDR3 DNA follows: TGTGCCAGCAGCTTAAGCAGGGACGGAAACACCATATATTTT. This sequence encodes CASSLSRDGNTIYF.